The text below deals with one T cell receptor (beta chain). These data come from a study of blood T cell repertoires in COVID-19. CDR3 length: 16 amino acids. V lost 3 bases, J lost 8 bases, and 22 bases lay in between. Germline CDR1 and CDR2: LGHDT and YNNKEL (reference sequence). Original handling: Amplification from reference gene primers served as the basis for estimated nucleated cell counts. Using immunoSEQ multiplex PCR, the repertoire was profiled, and TCRdb retains in-frame clones only, with some absent. The DNA was the basis for D and trimming; V, J and clone size are from that table. The sample holds 130,000 to 150,000 clones, approximately 81% seen once.

The TCR sequence derives from a human donor with acute or convalescent COVID-19. The donor label of this sample is uncertain. What was sequenced was peripheral blood. This chain uses TRBV3-1 (or the pseudogene TRBV3-2) with TRBJ1-2, with a possible D match to TRBD1 (6 bases). The DNA of the CDR3 is TGTGCCAGCAGCCACCCTGCCGCGGGGGCATTGGGAGGCTACACCTTC. As protein: CASSHPAAGALGGYTF.